Detailed here is one T cell receptor (beta chain). Its target is not known. The data derive from a study of vaccination and CD4 T cells after COVID-19. Study background: Post-COVID samples were collected a median roughly 93 days following diagnosis, spanning 35 to 161. For post-vaccine samples, collection took place a median approximately 72 days after dose two, ranging from 14 to 241. Findings of the study overall: Convalescent patients had a median around 90% of post-vaccine SARS-CoV-2-reactive clones that were detected only after vaccination, not before it.

This CDR3 contains 15 residues. The trim removed 5 bases at V and 7 bases at J, leaving 5 bases unmatched. Germline V gene sequence: CDR1 SNHLY, CDR2 FYNNEI. From the PCR reads, TCRdb called clonotypes with MiXCR, one entry per CDR3 protein. The repertoire consists of about 18,000 distinct CDR3 sequences, with approximately 67% occurring once and the leading ten covering under 1.2%. This rearrangement joins TRBV2 to TRBJ2-1; 13 positions agree with TRBD2. The sequence was obtained from a human donor who had recovered from COVID-19. The input for sequencing was CD4+ T cells from blood, taken before SARS-CoV-2 vaccination. The CDR3 region is CASSRTSGSWNEQFF. CDR3 nucleotides: TGTGCCAGCAGTAGGACTAGCGGGAGCTGGAATGAGCAGTTCTTC.